This T cell receptor (beta chain) was found in a study of blood T cells in healthy people across ages. Study outcomes and limitations: Considered underestimates were the diversity estimates obtained from one million T cells. Because donor CMV status was unknown, expanded clonotype changes were possibly confounded. Naive T cell percentage strongly correlated with TCR beta diversity.

A second about 6 to 11 cycle PCR used barcoded and J-beta primers. CDR3-containing paired-end reads numbering at least 3 million came from each sample. TCRdb called the 5' RACE reads again in MiXCR, with one record for every CDR3 protein. The sample shows around 990,000 distinct CDR3 sequences, under 40% of them seen only once. As for this clonotype: Its target is unknown.

This CDR3 region has 14 residues. CDR1 and CDR2 from the germline V gene are MNHEY and SVGEGT. J was trimmed by 5 bases and V by 7 bases; bases with no gene match: 10. The V and J genes are TRBV6-2 or TRBV6-3 and TRBJ1-1; TRBD1 matches 7 bases. The clonotype was recovered from a man between 18 and 29 years old in good health. Material: blood. CDR3: CASTRNRGWTEAFF. CDR3 coding DNA: TGTGCCAGCACCCGAAACAGGGGTTGGACTGAAGCTTTCTTT.